The 32 T cell receptor beta chains in this list originate from one sample, sequenced in a study of cytomegalovirus exposure and HLA in healthy donors. Vbeta (60) and Jbeta (13) primers were used in the PCR. The protocol was immunoSEQ multiplex PCR, while the TCRdb copy is restricted to in-frame clones and leaves out a portion. This table holds about 130,000 clones, 80% found once. The sample consisted of PBMCs. These receptors came from a man aged 25 to 40 in good health and CMV-seronegative.

In its sample, this clone was seen a few times. Here the CDR3 reads CASSLPGGMNTEAFF. The CDR3 coding sequence is TGTGCCAGCAGCTTGCCCGGGGGTATGAACACTGAAGCTTTCTTT. The chain uses TRBV5-4 and TRBJ1-1; weak D call: TRBD1 (5 bases). Germline V gene sequence: CDR1 SGHNT, CDR2 YYREEE (reference sequence). V was shortened by 1 base and J by 0 bases, with 10 bases between the two germline ends. The CDR3 extends over 15 amino acids.

V gene TRBV28 combines with J gene TRBJ2-3; 11 positions agree with TRBD2. The germline CDR1 and CDR2 sequences are MDHEN and SYDVKM. The CDR3 is 17 residues long. J gave up 3 bases and V 5 bases, and 10 bases lay outside the gene matches. CDR3 residues: CASSPPTSGSTTDTQYF. DNA of the CDR3: TGTGCCAGCAGTCCCCCCACTAGCGGGAGTACGACAGATACGCAGTATTTT.

The table lists this clone with a few counts. This sequence joins TRBV30 and TRBJ1-2; no reliable D call. The CDR3 loop spans 11 amino acids. With 2 bases removed from V and 5 bases from J, the gap between germline ends came to 6 bases. CDR1 and CDR2 from the germline V gene are GTSNPN and SVGIG (reference sequence). The DNA for the CDR3 is TGTGCCTGGAGTCAATCATATGGCTACACCTTC. Translation gives CAWSQSYGYTF. The entire variable domain, with the rest obtained from reference TRBV30 and TRBJ1-2, is as follows: SQTIHQWPATLVQPVGSPLSLECTVEGTSNPNLYWYRQAAGRGLQLLFYSVGIGQISSEVPQNLSASRPQDRQFILSSKKLLLSDSGFYLCAWSQSYGYTFGSGTRLTVV.

The chain has TRBV27 and TRBJ2-5, with TRBD1 matching 11 bases. The J call may be in error: the DNA end matches TRBJ2-7 better. The germline gives CDR1 MNHEY, CDR2 SMNVEV (reference sequence). CDR3 size: 14 residues. The CDR3 DNA is TGTGCCAGCAGCCCCGGACAGGGGGCCCCCGAGCAGTACTTC. Residues: CASSPGQGAPEQYF.

V and J are TRBV5-1 and TRBJ2-7; D might be TRBD1 (5 bases). Germline lookup yields CDR1 SGHRS and CDR2 YFSETQ. The CDR3 has 14 amino acids. Between the trimmed V and J ends, which lost 4 bases and 2 bases, there was a span of 13 bases. CDR3 in amino acids: CASSTTTVPYEQYF. In DNA form, the CDR3 reads TGCGCCAGCAGCACAACGACAGTCCCCTACGAGCAGTACTTC.

This sequence joins TRBV18 and TRBJ2-1; D remains ambiguous. This CDR3 is built from 12 residues. Trimming stripped 2 bases from V and 8 bases from J, with 7 bases between. Germline V CDR1 and CDR2: KGHSH, LQKENI. CDR3 nucleotides: TGTGCCAGCTCACCAGCCGGGTATGAGCAGTTCTTC. This encodes CASSPAGYEQFF.

The V and J genes are TRBV5-1 and TRBJ1-5; a weak D match, TRBD1 (6 bases). V was shortened by 4 bases and J by 2 bases, with 16 bases between the two germline ends. This CDR3 contains 16 residues. CDR1 SGHRS and CDR2 YFSETQ come from the germline V gene. The CDR3 here is CASSVTGSFGNQPQHF. CDR3 sequence (DNA): TGCGCCAGCAGCGTAACAGGGTCTTTTGGCAATCAGCCCCAGCATTTT.

The J gene is TRBJ1-4, the V gene TRBV9, with 7 bases that match TRBD1. The germline V gene has CDR1 SGDLS and CDR2 YYNGEE. With V trimmed by 4 bases and J by 4 bases, 10 bases remained unmatched. This CDR3 comprises 16 residues. The CDR3 DNA reads TGTGCCAGCAGCTCTCGAACAGGGGTGGGTAATGAAAAACTGTTTTTT. Translated: CASSSRTGVGNEKLFF.

This rearrangement joins TRBV2 to TRBJ1-5; D might be TRBD1 (6 bases). V lost 6 bases to trimming and J lost 1 base, with 28 bases between them. CDR3 length: 20 residues. From germline, CDR1 is SNHLY and CDR2 FYNNEI. The CDR3 DNA reads as TGTGCCAGCAGCCATAACCTCCTAGTCCGGGACATTTTCAGCAATCAGCCCCAGCATTTT. Translating it yields CASSHNLLVRDIFSNQPQHF. Full variable domain (rest looked up from reference TRBV2 and TRBJ1-5): EPEVTQTPSHQVTQMGQEVILRCVPISNHLYFYWYRQILGQKVEFLVSFYNNEISEKSEIFDDQFSVERPDGSNFTLKIRSTKLEDSAMYFCASSHNLLVRDIFSNQPQHFGDGTRLSIL.

In DNA, the CDR3 is TGTGCCAGCAGCCCGGCGGGGAGCTCCTACGAGCAGTACTTC. Its translation is CASSPAGSSYEQYF. The chain couples TRBV6-5 to TRBJ2-7; a weak D match, TRBD2 (6 bases). The CDR3 loop spans 14 amino acids. Germline loops: CDR1 MNHEY, CDR2 SVGAGI. With 6 bases removed from V and 0 bases from J, the gap between germline ends came to 12 bases.

This sequence joins TRBV27 and TRBJ1-6; the match to TRBD1 covers 9 bases. Germline CDR1 MNHEY, CDR2 SMNVEV (reference sequence). The CDR3 has 14 residues. V lost 5 bases, J lost 10 bases, and 6 bases stayed unmatched. CDR3 residues: CASSGGTGRSPLHF. CDR3 in DNA: TGTGCCAGCAGTGGTGGGACAGGGCGATCACCCCTCCACTTT.

The chain recombines TRBV5-4 with TRBJ1-2; TRBD1 matches at 9 bases. The germline V gene has CDR1 SGHNT and CDR2 YYREEE (reference sequence). V lost 4 bases and J lost 8; bases outside the gene matches: 12. The CDR3 runs to 15 residues. The CDR3 bases are TGTGCCAGCAGCCGTCCCGGGACAGGGAGGGACGGCTACACCTTC. Its protein product is CASSRPGTGRDGYTF.

The chain has TRBV4-1 and TRBJ1-1, with a weak D call TRBD1 (5 bases). Looked up from germline, CDR1 is MGHRA and CDR2 is YSYEKL. The germline V and J ends were trimmed by 1 base and 1 base, with 16 bases remaining between them. CDR3 size: 17 residues. The CDR3 spells CASSQGLGASSNTEAFF. The CDR3 DNA sequence: TGCGCCAGCAGCCAAGGGTTAGGGGCCTCCTCGAACACTGAAGCTTTCTTT.

The sample holds a few counts of this clone. This chain uses TRBV19 with TRBJ2-7; D gene ambiguous. V shed 3 bases and J shed 3 bases, with 12 bases lying between them. CDR3 size: 14 residues. The germline V gene has CDR1 LNHDA and CDR2 SQIVND (reference sequence). CDR3 bases: TGTGCCAGTAGTATCAACTTCAACTACTACGAGCAGTACTTC. It specifies CASSINFNYYEQYF.

The gene calls are TRBV2 and TRBJ2-5; D uncertain. V lost 4 bases and J 1 base, leaving 7 bases between the germline ends. This CDR3 comprises 13 residues. Germline-derived CDR1 and CDR2 are SNHLY and FYNNEI. The CDR3 nucleotides read TGTGCCAGCAGTGGACAAGCCCAAGAGACCCAGTACTTC. Translating it yields CASSGQAQETQYF.

V gene TRBV29-1 combines with J gene TRBJ2-3, with D unclear. The germline gives CDR1 SQVTM, CDR2 ANQGSEA. V was cut by 4 bases and J by 1 base, with 9 bases left in between. The CDR3 totals 13 residues. The CDR3 here is CSVVLSGTDTQYF. In DNA, the CDR3 is TGCAGCGTTGTGCTATCCGGCACAGATACGCAGTATTTT.

The V gene is TRBV7-6, the J gene TRBJ2-7; a possible D gene is TRBD2 (5 bases). The CDR3 covers 15 residues. With 1 base removed from V and 7 bases from J, the gap between germline ends came to 17 bases. The germline V gene has CDR1 SGHVS and CDR2 FNYEAQ. The CDR3 loop is CASSLGTGSPDEQYF. The CDR3 DNA is TGTGCCAGCAGCTTAGGAACGGGATCGCCGGATGAGCAGTACTTC. The variable domain in full, with the rest retrieved from reference TRBV7-6 and TRBJ2-7, is GAGVSQSPRYKVTKRGQDVALRCDPISGHVSLYWYRQALGQGPEFLTYFNYEAQQDKSGLPNDRFSAERPEGSISTLTIQRTEQRDSAMYRCASSLGTGSPDEQYFGPGTRLTVT.

This clone was observed a handful of times. J is TRBJ2-3 and V is TRBV29-1, with D perhaps matching TRBD2 (6 bases). V was shortened by 7 bases and J by 1 base, with 15 bases between the two germline ends. This CDR3 has 14 amino acids. Germline V CDR1 and CDR2: SQVTM, ANQGSEA. CDR3 in DNA: TGCAGCGCAGCTCTGGGGGGTGGCACAGATACGCAGTATTTT. Protein product: CSAALGGGTDTQYF.

CDR3 region: CASSFGHDTEAFF. In DNA form, the CDR3 reads TGTGCCAGCAGCTTCGGACACGACACTGAAGCTTTCTTT. The J gene is TRBJ1-1, the V gene TRBV7-8; TRBD1 might be the D (5 bases). This CDR3 spans 13 amino acids. Trimming removed 3 bases from V and 3 bases from J, with 8 bases in between. CDR1 SGHVS and CDR2 FQNEAQ come from the germline V gene.

The chain uses TRBV6-1 and TRBJ1-1; 9 bases are shared with TRBD1. CDR3 size: 15 residues. Germline CDR1 reads MNHNS; CDR2 reads SASEGT. Trimming at V came to 6 bases and at J to 10 bases, leaving 15 bases not matched to a gene. CDR3 sequence: CASRQDYTGGLGAFF. The CDR3 nucleotides read TGTGCCAGCAGACAGGACTATACAGGGGGCCTTGGAGCTTTCTTT.

For this clone: Germline and junction disagree at one end, which may indicate a read error. The chain is built from TRBV7-8 and TRBJ1-2; 8 bases are a match to TRBD1. CDR1 is SGHVS and CDR2 is FQNEAQ in the germline V gene. There are 14 residues in the CDR3. The CDR3 is CASSLPGGLGGYPF. CDR3 coding DNA: TGTGCCAGCAGCTTACCAGGGGGCTTGGGGGGCTACCCCTTC.

As regards this clone: A read error may produce the germline difference seen at one junction end. The gene calls are TRBV2 and TRBJ1-5; no clear D. The CDR3 is made up of 14 amino acids. Germline loops: CDR1 SNHLY, CDR2 FYNNEI. The CDR3 protein is CASSHHDSNQPQNF. As DNA, the CDR3 is TGTGCCAGCAGCCACCACGATAGCAATCAGCCCCAGAATTTT.

The V call is TRBV2, the J call TRBJ2-7, with 9 bases fitting TRBD2. This CDR3 contains 17 residues. Germline values: CDR1 SNHLY, CDR2 FYNNEI. J lost 3 bases, V lost 5 bases, and 14 bases had no gene match. In DNA form, the CDR3 reads TGTGCCAGCAGTCCCTTCCCAGTCACTAGCGGGTTCTACGAGCAGTACTTC. This sequence encodes CASSPFPVTSGFYEQYF.

This chain uses TRBV7-9 with TRBJ2-2, with 9 bases aligning to TRBD1. Germline CDR1 SEHNR, CDR2 FQNEAQ (reference sequence). V was clipped by 5 bases and J by 3 bases; unmatched bases: 4. The CDR3 sequence is 15 residues long. CDR3 bases: TGTGCCAGCAGCAGGGGACAGGGATACACCGGGGAGCTGTTTTTT. It codes for CASSRGQGYTGELFF.

The rearrangement uses TRBV5-1 and TRBJ1-2, with 12 bases lining up with TRBD1. V was pared by 5 bases and J by 3 bases, with 5 bases of the junction left unmatched. Looked up from germline, CDR1 is SGHRS and CDR2 is YFSETQ. The CDR3 length is 15 residues. For the CDR3, the DNA is TGCGCCAGCAGTCGGGACAGGGGGCTCGACTATGGCTACACCTTC. It codes for CASSRDRGLDYGYTF. Variable domain in full (rest from reference TRBV5-1 and TRBJ1-2): KAGVTQTPRYLIKTRGQQVTLSCSPISGHRSVSWYQQTPGQGLQFLFEYFSETQRNKGNFPGRFSGRQFSNSRSEMNVSTLELGDSALYLCASSRDRGLDYGYTFGSGTRLTVV.

In this sample, this clone turned up a few times. The CDR3 loop reads CASSPLSTTSEQYF. CDR3 coding DNA: TGTGCCAGCTCACCCCTAAGTACTACGAGCGAGCAGTACTTC. The chain employs TRBV18 and TRBJ2-7; D is unresolved. V lost 3 bases and J lost 6, with 15 bases in between. The CDR3 has 14 amino acids. Germline lookup yields CDR1 KGHSH and CDR2 LQKENI.

The chain carries TRBV13 and TRBJ2-7, with D tentatively TRBD2 (5 bases). With 1 base removed from V and 6 bases from J, the gap between germline ends came to 13 bases. CDR3 size: 14 residues. Germline V lookup: CDR1 PRHDT, CDR2 FYEKMQ (reference sequence). The CDR3 region is CASSLAWAGSEQYF. DNA of the CDR3: TGTGCCAGCAGCTTAGCCTGGGCGGGCTCCGAGCAGTACTTC.

This clone was counted only a few times. V and J are TRBV4-1 and TRBJ2-7, with D possibly being TRBD1 (6 bases). Germline V gene sequence: CDR1 MGHRA, CDR2 YSYEKL. V lost 1 base, J lost 1 base, and 11 bases lay in between. CDR3 size: 15 residues. In nucleotides, the CDR3 is TGCGCCAGCAGCCAAGCCGGGACATTGTCCTACGAGCAGTACTTC. As protein: CASSQAGTLSYEQYF.

The chain joins TRBV4-3 to TRBJ2-2; no reliable D call. CDR1 is LGHNA and CDR2 is YSLEER in the germline V gene. V was cut by 0 bases and J by 0 bases, with 5 bases left in between. The CDR3 has 15 residues. CDR3 loop: CASSQDLTNTGELFF. DNA of the CDR3: TGCGCCAGCAGCCAAGATCTAACGAACACCGGGGAGCTGTTTTTT.

This chain links TRBV21-1 with TRBJ2-1; the table's D call TRBD2 went unverified against the DNA. TRBV21-1 has pseudogene status. The CDR3 spans 12 residues. This chain's CDR3 is CASSNGGSCRFF. The CDR3 DNA is TGTGCCAGCAGCAACGGCGGGAGTTGTCGGTTCTTC.

The chain employs TRBV11-2 and TRBJ2-7; 9 bases are a match to TRBD2. CDR3 size: 14 residues. Germline CDR1 reads SGHAT; CDR2 reads FQNNGV. V was clipped by 5 bases and J by 4 bases; unmatched bases: 6. The CDR3 sequence is CASSPQLAGYEQYF. The CDR3, as DNA: TGTGCCAGCAGCCCCCAACTAGCGGGTTACGAGCAGTACTTC.

The gene calls are TRBV2 and TRBJ1-1; tentatively, D is TRBD1 (5 bases). Germline-derived CDR1 and CDR2 are SNHLY and FYNNEI. V was clipped by 4 bases and J by 6 bases, with 12 bases between them. CDR3 length equals 13 residues. The CDR3 nucleotides read TGTGCCAGCAGTGTGCGCAGGGAAGCTGAAGCTTTCTTT. It codes for CASSVRREAEAFF.